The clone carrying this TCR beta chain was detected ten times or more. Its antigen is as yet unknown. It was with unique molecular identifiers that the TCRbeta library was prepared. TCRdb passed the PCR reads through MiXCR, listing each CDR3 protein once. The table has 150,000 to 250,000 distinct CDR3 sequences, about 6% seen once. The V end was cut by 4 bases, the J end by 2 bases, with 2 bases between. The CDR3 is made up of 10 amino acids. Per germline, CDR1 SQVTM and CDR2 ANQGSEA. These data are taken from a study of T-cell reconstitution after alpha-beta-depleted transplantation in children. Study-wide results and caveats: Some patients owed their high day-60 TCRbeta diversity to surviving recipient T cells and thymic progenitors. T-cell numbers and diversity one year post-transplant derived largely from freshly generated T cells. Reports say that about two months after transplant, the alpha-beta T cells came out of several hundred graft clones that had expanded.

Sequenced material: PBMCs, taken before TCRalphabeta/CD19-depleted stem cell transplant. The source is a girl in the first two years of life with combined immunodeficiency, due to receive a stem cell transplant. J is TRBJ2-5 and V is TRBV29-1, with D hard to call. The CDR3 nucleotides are TGCAGCGTTGGACAAGAGACCCAGTACTTC. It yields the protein CSVGQETQYF. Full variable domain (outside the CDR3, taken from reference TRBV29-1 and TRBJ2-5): SAVISQKPSRDICQRGTSLTIQCQVDSQVTMMFWYRQQPGQSLTLIATANQGSEATYESGFVIDKFPISRPNLTFSTLTVSNMSPEDSSIYLCSVGQETQYFGPGTRLLVL.